This T cell receptor beta chain was observed in a study of cytomegalovirus exposure and HLA in healthy donors. Study outcomes and limitations: Later examination showed HLA-associated TCR beta chains had greater clonal expansion than equally common others.

Details on this clone: Its matching antigen is unknown.

The PCR was carried out with 60 Vbeta primers and 13 Jbeta primers. Here immunoSEQ multiplex PCR was the method, and the copy in TCRdb shows in-frame clones only, minus some. The table lists about 110,000 clones, 65% to 80% of them singletons, with roughly 4.2% in the top ten. Germline-derived CDR1 and CDR2 are KGHSH and LQKENI. The length of the CDR3 is 13 residues. V was pared by 5 bases and J by 3 bases, with 2 bases of the junction left unmatched. Sample: PBMCs. This sequence joins TRBV18 and TRBJ2-7; 9 bases agree with TRBD1. The TCR comes from a male donor in good health and CMV-seronegative. CDR3 sequence (DNA): TGTGCCAGCTCAGAGGGACAGGGCTACGAGCAGTACTTC. Translated, it gives CASSEGQGYEQYF.